This T cell receptor (beta chain) was identified during a study of blood T cell repertoires in COVID-19. For the study at large: Donors in the United States, Italy and Spain gave samples during acute or convalescent COVID-19.

Trimming shortened V by 0 bases and J by 5 bases, and 11 bases separated the two germline ends. Germline CDR1 MNHEY, CDR2 SVGEGT. The CDR3 spans 14 residues. The data were produced by immunoSEQ multiplex PCR, yet TCRdb's version contains in-frame clones alone and is incomplete. This table holds roughly 300,000 clones, under 90% found once. This chain uses TRBV6-2 or TRBV6-3 with TRBJ2-7; no clear D. The sequence came from a woman aged 60-70 years with active or convalescent COVID-19. Sequencing used peripheral blood. Here the CDR3 reads CASSYSLDPNEQYF. CDR3 coding DNA: TGTGCCAGCAGTTACTCCCTAGACCCCAACGAGCAGTACTTC.